The present entry profiles one T cell receptor beta chain with its context. Its antigen remains unknown. This sample was taken from a study of shared clonotypes between healthy human individuals. The assay was run at deep level. Per the authors' pipeline: ImmunoSEQ sequences covered only the junction and lacked quality scores; filtering therefore differed. Generated by immunoSEQ multiplex PCR, the TCRdb table keeps only in-frame clones and is missing some. Clonal size and the V and J genes are those of that table, whereas D and trimming came from the DNA. The sample shows hundreds of thousands of clones, just over 75% of them seen only once. This CDR3 comprises 15 residues. V gave up 7 bases and J gave up 2 bases, with 18 bases separating them. Germline lookup yields CDR1 MNHEY and CDR2 SMNVEV (reference sequence). Study observations and caveats: Only blood samples were collected, and tissue repertoires likely differ.

The gene calls are TRBV27 and TRBJ2-7; D might be TRBD1 (6 bases). The TCR comes from a woman aged 40 to 49 in good health. Some clones in this sample may be carry-over from other donors' samples. The sequenced material came from PBMCs. Here the CDR3 DNA reads TGTGCCAGCAAAACACAGGGTTTTTCCCCCTACGAGCAGTACTTC. Translation: CASKTQGFSPYEQYF.